This passage covers 25 T cell receptor beta chains from one sample sequenced in a study of blood T cells in healthy people across ages. It was with a sample-barcoded 5' primer and a J-beta primer mix that a second PCR of about 6 to 11 cycles was run. TCRdb reanalysed the 5' RACE reads using MiXCR and keeps one entry per CDR3 protein. The sample lists some 1.5 million distinct CDR3 sequences; roughly 28% were seen once. The sequenced material came from blood. The receptors originated from a woman aged 25 to 39 in good health.

The rearrangement links TRBV10-1 to TRBJ2-5; the match to TRBD2 covers 10 bases. Germline V gene sequence: CDR1 WNHNN, CDR2 SYGVQD (reference sequence). The J segment lost 5 bases and the V segment lost 3 bases, leaving 3 bases of the junction unmatched. CDR3 size: 14 residues. CDR3 loop: CASSDGSGRETQYF. CDR3 sequence (DNA): TGCGCCAGCAGTGACGGTAGCGGGAGGGAGACCCAGTACTTC.

This clonotype appeared many times. V usage is TRBV6-2 or TRBV6-3 and J usage is TRBJ2-1; weak D call: TRBD1 (5 bases). The V gene lost 6 bases and the J gene lost 5 bases, with 11 bases spanning the gap. This CDR3 contains 13 residues. CDR1 is MNHEY, CDR2 SVGEGT, per germline. CDR3: CASRDTANNEQFF. The CDR3 DNA sequence: TGTGCCAGCAGGGACACGGCAAACAATGAGCAGTTCTTC.

This clonotype was counted between two and nine times. The chain has TRBV5-6 and TRBJ1-6; D unresolved. The CDR3 spans 16 residues. V lost 1 base to trimming and J lost 12 bases, with 20 bases between them. Germline CDR1 SGHDT, CDR2 YYEEEE. Written as DNA, the CDR3 is TGTGCCAGCAGCTTGTACGGGCGTAGTAATGTACTACCCCTCCACTTT. This codes for CASSLYGRSNVLPLHF.

This clonotype has just a few counts. The chain combines TRBV5-1 with TRBJ2-1, with 8 bases identical to TRBD2. After removal of 4 bases from V and 9 bases from J, the junction contained 15 bases not matched to a gene. Germline values: CDR1 SGHRS, CDR2 YFSETQ. CDR3 length: 16 amino acids. The CDR3 here is CASSLLWSGSLTEQFF. The DNA of the CDR3 is TGCGCCAGCAGCCTTTTGTGGAGCGGGAGTCTCACTGAGCAGTTCTTC.

This clonotype was seen a few times. The V gene is TRBV3-1, the J gene TRBJ2-3; 7 bases align to TRBD1. V was clipped by 1 base and J by 7 bases; unmatched bases: 8. In germline, CDR1 is LGHDT, CDR2 YNNKEL (reference sequence). The CDR3 sequence is 15 residues long. The CDR3 spells CASSQVAGGINTQYF. The CDR3 DNA sequence: TGTGCCAGCAGCCAAGTGGCAGGGGGAATCAATACGCAGTATTTT.

CDR3: CASSQLAGDAEQYF. The CDR3 DNA reads TGTGCCAGCAGCCAACTAGCGGGAGATGCCGAGCAGTACTTC. The V and J genes are TRBV3-1 and TRBJ2-7, with TRBD2 identical over 10 bases. The CDR3 totals 14 residues. Trimming cost V 2 bases and J 6 bases; bases outside gene matches: 4. CDR1 and CDR2 from the germline V gene are LGHDT and YNNKEL (reference sequence).

About this clonotype: One end of the junction does not line up with germline, which may come from a read error. This chain uses TRBV28 with TRBJ2-3; 8 bases align to TRBD2. Germline V lookup: CDR1 MDHEN, CDR2 SYDVKM. The CDR3 spans 14 residues. This CDR3 is CGSTRTSLKDTQYF. The CDR3 DNA follows: TGTGGCAGCACCAGGACTAGCTTGAAAGATACGCAGTATTTT.

Turning to this clonotype: This may be a read error, as it is one base from a much larger clone. This chain uses TRBV15 with TRBJ2-3; D is unresolved. The CDR3 extends over 13 amino acids. CDR1 and CDR2 (germline): LNHNV, YYDKDF (reference sequence). CDR3 amino acids: CATSSSSTDAQYF. The CDR3 bases are TGTGCCACCAGCAGCAGTTCAACAGATGCGCAGTATTTT. Full variable domain (rest looked up from reference TRBV15 and TRBJ2-3): DAMVIQNPRYQVTQFGKPVTLSCSQTLNHNVMYWYQQKSSQAPKLLFHYYDKDFNNEADTPDNFQSRRPNTSFCFLDIRSPGLGDTAMYLCATSSSSTDAQYFGPGTRLTVL.

As concerns this clonotype: One end of the junction varies from germline; a read error may be responsible. CDR3 DNA sequence: TGTGCCAGCAGTTTTAGTGTGAACACTGAAACTTTCTTT. This sequence encodes CASSFSVNTETFF. This rearrangement joins TRBV27 to TRBJ1-1; D is unclear. Germline V gene data show CDR1 as MNHEY and CDR2 as SMNVEV (reference sequence). This CDR3 is built from 13 residues.

V gene TRBV20-1 combines with J gene TRBJ2-5, with 8 nucleotides matching TRBD2. CDR3 size: 17 residues. Germline lookup yields CDR1 DFQATT and CDR2 SNEGSKA (reference sequence). V shed 3 bases and J 11 bases; nucleotides not matched to a gene: 23. The CDR3: CSASQPSPGLGSGEQYF. For the CDR3, the DNA is TGCAGTGCTAGCCAGCCCTCTCCGGGACTAGGTTCCGGTGAGCAGTACTTC.

In this sample, this clonotype turned up many times. This chain links TRBV29-1 with TRBJ2-7; D call uncertain. Trimming took off 4 bases at V and 0 bases at J, with 13 bases between the two ends. This CDR3 is built from 14 residues. Germline V lookup: CDR1 SQVTM, CDR2 ANQGSEA. CDR3 bases: TGCAGCGTTGGACCCCTGGTTGGCTCCTACGAGCAGTACTTC. It is translated as CSVGPLVGSYEQYF.

In its sample, this clonotype was seen a few times. One junction end does not reproduce the germline sequence, and a read error may be involved. This chain joins TRBV6-1 and TRBJ1-2; D remains ambiguous. In germline, CDR1 is MNHNS, CDR2 SASEGT. CDR3 length: 13 amino acids. The CDR3 here is CASTATGTYGCTF. CDR3 sequence (DNA): TGTGCCAGCACGGCGACGGGAACCTATGGCTGCACCTTC.

V and J are TRBV20-1 and TRBJ2-7, with D perhaps TRBD1 or TRBD2 (5 bases each). Trimming shortened V by 6 bases and J by 6 bases, and 15 bases separated the two germline ends. This CDR3 is built from 12 residues. Germline V gene sequence: CDR1 DFQATT, CDR2 SNEGSKA (reference sequence). CDR3 DNA: TGCAGTGCCATCTCATCGGGACCCGAGCAGTACTTC. It translates to CSAISSGPEQYF.

The chain uses TRBV7-9 and TRBJ1-2; D is unclear. Germline V CDR1 and CDR2: SEHNR, FQNEAQ (reference sequence). Trimming took off 1 base at V and 8 bases at J, with 11 bases between the two ends. This CDR3 is 13 amino acids long. The CDR3 DNA sequence: TGTGCCAGCAGCTTAGAAGAGGACGAGGGCTACACCTTC. This translates into CASSLEEDEGYTF.

A word on this clonotype: Being one base from a much bigger clone, this may be a read error. The chain recombines TRBV12-3 or TRBV12-4 with TRBJ2-6; D gene ambiguous. The ends were cut back, 6 bases at V and 0 bases at J, with 3 bases in the middle. This CDR3 contains 13 residues. CDR3 sequence: CASRHSGANVLTF. CDR3 coding DNA: TGTGCCAGCAGGCACTCTGGGGCCAACGTCCTGACTTTC.

This chain joins TRBV6-6 and TRBJ2-7, with 8 bases aligning to TRBD1. CDR1 MNHNY and CDR2 SVGAGI come from the germline V gene (reference sequence). The trim removed 6 bases at V and 1 base at J, leaving 11 bases unmatched. This CDR3 has 16 residues. For the CDR3, the DNA is TGTGCCAGCAGAACCCGGAGGCAGGGGGCTTCCTACGAGCAGTACTTC. Translated, it gives CASRTRRQGASYEQYF.

The chain recombines TRBV7-3 with TRBJ1-2; 10 positions agree with TRBD1. CDR1 is SGHTA and CDR2 is FQGTGA in the germline V gene. The CDR3 has 18 amino acids. With V trimmed by 5 bases and J by 1 base, 13 bases remained unmatched. The CDR3 sequence: CASSKKRDRGPINYGYTF. Written as DNA, the CDR3 is TGTGCCAGCAGCAAAAAACGGGACAGGGGCCCTATTAACTATGGCTACACCTTC.

The rearrangement uses TRBV5-6 and TRBJ1-5; D ambiguous. Germline CDR1 and CDR2: SGHDT and YYEEEE. Trimming left V 4 bases short and J 5 bases short, with 10 bases between. The CDR3 covers 13 residues. CDR3 DNA: TGTGCCAGCAGCCGGAAGGGCCATCAGCCCCAGCATTTT. Translation gives CASSRKGHQPQHF.

Worth noting for this clonotype: One junction end disagrees with the germline gene, perhaps due to a read error. The chain recombines TRBV29-1 with TRBJ2-5; unclear D gene. Germline V gene lookup returns CDR1 SQVTM and CDR2 ANQGSEA. The CDR3 consists of 13 residues. CDR3 residues: CRVVGLYQETQYF. CDR3 DNA sequence: TGCCGCGTTGTGGGCTTGTACCAAGAGACCCAGTACTTC.

This clonotype has just a few counts. This chain uses TRBV20-1 with TRBJ2-3; D remains unclear. The CDR3 runs 14 residues. Trimming left V 3 bases short and J 0 bases short, with 10 bases between. CDR1 is DFQATT, CDR2 SNEGSKA, per germline (reference sequence). CDR3 amino acids: CSASPITSTDTQYF. The CDR3 DNA is TGCAGTGCTAGTCCCATAACTAGCACAGATACGCAGTATTTT.

There are many counts of this clonotype. This chain links TRBV10-3 with TRBJ2-5; the D gene is possibly TRBD1 (5 bases). The germline V and J ends were trimmed by 0 bases and 11 bases, with 10 bases remaining between them. CDR3 length: 12 amino acids. Germline CDR1 is ENHRY and CDR2 is SYGVKD. The CDR3 region has the DNA TGTGCCATCAGTGAGTCGACAGTAGAGCAGTACTTC. Translation: CAISESTVEQYF.

The chain links TRBV4-3 to TRBJ1-1; D uncertain. CDR1 LGHNA and CDR2 YSLEER come from the germline V gene. The CDR3 length is 15 residues. V lost 0 bases and J 1 base, leaving 9 bases between the germline ends. This chain's CDR3 is CASSQEGGRNTEAFF. The CDR3 DNA reads TGCGCCAGCAGCCAAGAGGGCGGGCGGAACACTGAAGCTTTCTTT.

On this clonotype: The germline gene is not matched at one end of the junction; a read error may be the cause. The chain is built from TRBV11-2 and TRBJ2-4; a possible D gene is TRBD2 (5 bases). The CDR3 sequence is 15 residues long. CDR1 is SGHAT, CDR2 FQNNGV, per germline. CDR3 residues: CASSYPELAKNIRYF. The CDR3 DNA is TGTGCCAGCAGCTATCCCGAGCTAGCCAAAAACATTCGGTACTTC.

This clonotype has more than one count but fewer than ten. The V gene is TRBV27, the J gene TRBJ1-1, with D possibly TRBD1 on 6 matching bases. The V gene's germline CDR1 is MNHEY and CDR2 SMNVEV (reference sequence). Trimming left V 6 bases short and J 1 base short, with 15 bases between. This CDR3 has 15 residues. CDR3 bases: TGTGCCAGCAGGCGGGGGCAGGGACCGAACACTGAAGCTTTCTTT. This encodes CASRRGQGPNTEAFF.

This clonotype was seen more than once but under ten times. The chain combines TRBV10-3 with TRBJ2-3; 9 bases map to TRBD2. With V trimmed by 4 bases and J by 5 bases, 4 bases remained unmatched. This CDR3 comprises 14 residues. CDR1 is ENHRY and CDR2 is SYGVKD in the germline V gene. CDR3 coding DNA: TGTGCCATCAGTGGGGCACTAGCGGGAGATACGCAGTATTTT. Translation: CAISGALAGDTQYF.